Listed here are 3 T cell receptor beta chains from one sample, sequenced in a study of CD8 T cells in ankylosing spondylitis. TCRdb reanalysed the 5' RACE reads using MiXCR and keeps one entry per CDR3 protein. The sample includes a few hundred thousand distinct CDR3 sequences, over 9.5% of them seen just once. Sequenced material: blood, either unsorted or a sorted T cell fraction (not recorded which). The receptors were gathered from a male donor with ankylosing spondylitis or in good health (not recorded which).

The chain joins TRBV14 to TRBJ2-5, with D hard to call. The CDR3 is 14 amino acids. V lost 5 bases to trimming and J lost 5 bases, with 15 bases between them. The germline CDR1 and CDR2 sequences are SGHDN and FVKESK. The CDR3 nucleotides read TGTGCCAGCAGCGCGCAAGTTACCGACGAGACCCAGTACTTC. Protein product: CASSAQVTDETQYF. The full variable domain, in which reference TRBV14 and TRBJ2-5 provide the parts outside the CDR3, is EAGVTQFPSHSVIEKGQTVTLRCDPISGHDNLYWYRRVMGKEIKFLLHFVKESKQDESGMPNNRFLAERTGGTYSTLKVQPAELEDSGVYFCASSAQVTDETQYFGPGTRLLVL.

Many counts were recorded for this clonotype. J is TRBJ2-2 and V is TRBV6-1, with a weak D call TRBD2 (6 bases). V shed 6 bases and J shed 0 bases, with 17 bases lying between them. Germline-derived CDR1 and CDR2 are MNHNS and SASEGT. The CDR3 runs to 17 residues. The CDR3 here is CASRFDLAPTNTGELFF. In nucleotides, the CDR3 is TGTGCCAGCAGGTTCGATCTAGCGCCCACGAACACCGGGGAGCTGTTTTTT.

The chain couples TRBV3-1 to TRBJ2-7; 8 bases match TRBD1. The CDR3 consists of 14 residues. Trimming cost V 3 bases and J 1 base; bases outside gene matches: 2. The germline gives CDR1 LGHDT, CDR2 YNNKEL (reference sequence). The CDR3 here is CASSQGQVSYEQYF. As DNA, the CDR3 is TGTGCCAGCAGCCAGGGACAGGTATCCTACGAGCAGTACTTC.